One sample yielded the 11 T cell receptor beta chains listed below, sequenced in a study of PD-L1 blockade in urothelial cancer (dated by TCRdb to between 2016 and 2019). Libraries were constructed by the immunoSEQ multiplex PCR assay. In TCRdb, the immuneACCESS table is reduced to in-frame sequences with V and J assigned. These tables do not hold every clone; where another copy was compared, an unresolved V gene accounts for under half, and the others remain unexplained. This sample has 66,000 or so clones in its table, and roughly 90% of those were observed once. 11% of the sample belongs to the ten largest clones. Interpreted using the paper, the time point label stands for: peripheral blood 6 weeks after treatment start. This sample comprised PBMCs, obtained around atezolizumab (anti-PD-L1) treatment. The receptor set was obtained from a man aged 55 to 70 with urothelial cancer.

The chain recombines TRBV7-2 with TRBJ1-6; D possibly corresponds to TRBD1 (6 bases). The CDR3 loop spans 13 amino acids. The germline gives CDR1 SGHTA, CDR2 FQGNSA. Trimming shortened V by 4 bases and J by 12 bases, and 13 bases separated the two germline ends. CDR3 DNA sequence: TGTGCCAGCAGCTACTTACAGGGTAGACCCCTCCACTTT. As protein: CASSYLQGRPLHF. The full variable domain, in which reference TRBV7-2 and TRBJ1-6 provide the parts outside the CDR3, is GAGVSQSPSNKVTEKGKDVELRCDPISGHTALYWYRQSLGQGLEFLIYFQGNSAPDKSGLPSDRFSAERTGGSVSTLTIQRTQQEDSAVYLCASSYLQGRPLHFGNGTRLTVT.

The V and J genes are TRBV28 and TRBJ2-7, with D uncertain. The CDR3 totals 13 residues. V lost 3 bases, J lost 3 bases, and 9 bases lay in between. CDR1 MDHEN and CDR2 SYDVKM come from the germline V gene. The CDR3 loop is CASSFYPGYEQYF. For the CDR3, the DNA is TGTGCCAGCAGTTTCTATCCGGGCTACGAGCAGTACTTC.

The chain has TRBV4-1 and TRBJ1-5; D ambiguous. CDR3 length: 16 amino acids. Trimming took 0 bases from V and 2 from J, leaving 11 bases between them. Germline-derived CDR1 and CDR2 are MGHRA and YSYEKL. CDR3: CASSQDGGFGNQPQHF. In DNA, the CDR3 is TGCGCCAGCAGCCAAGATGGAGGGTTTGGCAATCAGCCCCAGCATTTT.

The V call is TRBV5-4, the J call TRBJ2-1; D not resolved. The V and J ends lost 4 bases and 7 bases respectively, with 9 bases between them. Germline V gene lookup returns CDR1 SGHNT and CDR2 YYREEE (reference sequence). This CDR3 is 12 amino acids long. CDR3: CASSPFANEQFF. CDR3 nucleotides: TGTGCCAGCAGCCCGTTTGCGAATGAGCAGTTCTTC.

The chain couples TRBV29-1 to TRBJ1-5; no clear D gene. CDR1 and CDR2 (germline): SQVTM, ANQGSEA. The CDR3 contains 12 residues. V dropped 4 bases and J dropped 7 bases, with 11 bases sitting between them. The CDR3: CSVGEGRQPQHF. The CDR3 DNA is TGCAGCGTTGGGGAGGGAAGACAGCCCCAGCATTTT. Looking up the rest from reference TRBV29-1 and TRBJ1-5 gives the full variable domain: SAVISQKPSRDICQRGTSLTIQCQVDSQVTMMFWYRQQPGQSLTLIATANQGSEATYESGFVIDKFPISRPNLTFSTLTVSNMSPEDSSIYLCSVGEGRQPQHFGDGTRLSIL.

This clone was seen only a few times. The chain's CDR3 is CASSRDRGPYEQYF. The CDR3 region has the DNA TGTGCCAGTAGTAGGGACAGGGGCCCCTACGAGCAGTACTTC. The chain links TRBV19 to TRBJ2-7; 10 bases fit TRBD1. CDR3 size: 14 residues. After removal of 4 bases from V and 2 bases from J, the junction contained 2 bases not matched to a gene. Germline CDR1 LNHDA, CDR2 SQIVND (reference sequence).

The gene calls are TRBV6-5 and TRBJ1-1; TRBD1 matches at 10 bases. The J segment lost 12 bases and the V segment lost 6 bases, leaving 7 bases of the junction unmatched. Germline V gives CDR1 MNHEY, CDR2 SVGAGI. This CDR3 is 12 amino acids long. The CDR3 region has the DNA TGTGCCAGCAGGCGGGACAGGGGTTTTCCTTTCTTT. This codes for CASRRDRGFPFF.

This clone appeared a single time. The gene calls are TRBV9 and TRBJ2-1; maybe TRBD2 (5 bases). Germline V gene data show CDR1 as SGDLS and CDR2 as YYNGEE. This CDR3 is 15 amino acids long. Trimming stripped 0 bases from V and 0 bases from J, with 7 bases between. The CDR3 is CASSVVDYSYNEQFF. The DNA for the CDR3 is TGTGCCAGCAGCGTAGTCGACTACTCCTACAATGAGCAGTTCTTC.

This chain uses TRBV7-3 with TRBJ1-1; TRBD1 is a possible D gene (5 bases). The V and J ends lost 5 bases and 5 bases respectively, with 12 bases between them. The V gene's germline CDR1 is SGHTA and CDR2 FQGTGA. CDR3 length equals 13 residues. Here the CDR3 reads CASSLGVRTEAFF. The CDR3 DNA reads as TGTGCCAGCAGCCTAGGGGTAAGGACTGAAGCTTTCTTT.

The chain joins TRBV12-1 to TRBJ1-4. TRBV12-1 has pseudogene status. The CDR3 covers 17 residues. DNA for the CDR3: TGTGCCAGCAGCTTTAAATACAGGGAGGGAGATAATGAAAAACTGTTTTTT. Protein sequence: CASSFKYREGDNEKLFF.

The chain carries TRBV30 and TRBJ1-4; TRBD1 matches 7 bases. The germline V gene encodes CDR1 GTSNPN and CDR2 SVGIG (reference sequence). V lost 5 bases to trimming and J lost 5 bases; unmatched junction nucleotides: 11. The CDR3 spans 15 residues. CDR3 in DNA: TGTGCCTGGCGGCCTGGACAGGCCCCAAATGAAAAACTGTTTTTT. Translating it yields CAWRPGQAPNEKLFF.